Listed below are T cell receptor beta chains from one sample, sequenced in a study of CD8+CD57+ T cells in acquired aplastic anemia. TCRdb recomputed calls from the reads with MiXCR, one row per CDR3 protein. The table lists under 250,000 distinct CDR3 sequences, 55% to 65% of them singletons. Specimen: sorted CD4+, CD8+, or CD8+CD57+ T cells (not recorded which) from PBMCs. These receptors were collected from a human donor with aplastic anemia. The CDR3 runs from the conserved cysteine through the conserved F or W. The order of the fields is D gene, clone size, J gene, CDR3 length, V gene, CDR3 protein, CDR3 DNA. D genes are given only for firm matches. Only part of the rows carry a size: once, few, many, or a class if the clone is expanded.

>.|.|TRBJ2-1|13|TRBV20-1
CSARGVTYNEQFF
TGCAGTGCTAGAGGGGTTACCTACAATGAGCAGTTCTTC
>.|.|TRBJ2-1|13|TRBV9
CASSVDGELEQFF
TGTGCCAGCAGCGTAGATGGGGAGCTTGAGCAGTTCTTC
>TRBD2|.|TRBJ2-7|15|TRBV7-2
CASSLDGGASYEQYF
TGTGCCAGCAGCTTAGACGGGGGGGCCTCCTACGAGCAGTACTTC
>TRBD2|.|TRBJ2-1|15|TRBV5-1
CASSLDAGVINEQFF
TGCGCCAGCAGCTTGGATGCGGGGGTGATCAATGAGCAGTTCTTC
>.|.|TRBJ2-2|12|TRBV27
CASSFPAGELFF
TGTGCCAGCAGTTTCCCCGCCGGGGAGCTGTTTTTT
>TRBD1|few|TRBJ1-6|14|TRBV14
CASKDRGRNSPLHF
TGTGCCAGCAAGGACAGGGGGCGTAATTCACCCCTCCACTTT
>TRBD1|.|TRBJ2-7|14|TRBV20-1
CSASRDRGPVEQYF
TGCAGTGCTAGCCGGGACAGGGGGCCGGTCGAGCAGTACTTC
>.|.|TRBJ1-5|13|TRBV5-1
CASSLGGLQPQHF
TGCGCCAGCAGCTTGGGCGGGTTGCAGCCCCAGCATTTT
>.|few|TRBJ1-6|15|TRBV7-9
CASSRSDSRNSPLHF
TGTGCCAGCAGCCGATCGGACAGTCGGAATTCACCCCTCCACTTT
>.|once|TRBJ2-7|14|TRBV5-5
CASSWGSGAYEQYF
TGTGCCAGCAGCTGGGGGTCAGGAGCCTACGAGCAGTACTTC
>.|.|TRBJ1-5|14|TRBV19
CASSRGSREQPQHF
TGTGCCAGTAGTCGCGGTAGTCGGGAACAGCCCCAGCATTTT
>.|few|TRBJ2-7|15|TRBV5-8
CASSSPGTEPYEQYF
TGTGCCAGCAGCTCCCCCGGGACGGAGCCCTACGAGCAGTACTTC
>.|.|TRBJ1-2|16|TRBV10-1
CASRWTVIPPLVGYTF
TGCGCCAGCAGATGGACAGTAATACCTCCCTTAGTTGGCTACACCTTC
>.|few|TRBJ2-7|15|TRBV24-1
CATSEPLTASYERYF
TGTGCCACCAGTGAGCCGCTGACAGCCTCCTACGAGCGGTACTTC
>TRBD1|.|TRBJ2-7|18|TRBV5-1
CASSLAVVPGTGVDEQYF
TGCGCCAGCAGCTTGGCCGTCGTTCCTGGGACAGGGGTCGACGAGCAGTACTTC
>TRBD2|many|TRBJ2-7|15|TRBV19
CASSPGRGAYYEQYF
TGTGCCAGTAGCCCTGGGCGGGGGGCCTACTACGAGCAGTACTTC
>.|.|TRBJ1-2|13|TRBV5-4
CASTSTPKYGYTF
TGTGCCAGCACCTCCACCCCTAAGTATGGCTACACCTTC
>.|many|TRBJ1-5|14|TRBV12-3/TRBV12-4
CASGSVNSNQPQHF
TGTGCCTCAGGGTCCGTCAATAGCAATCAGCCCCAGCATTTT
>.|.|TRBJ2-1|14|TRBV20-1
CSARAGRYPYEQFF
TGCAGTGCTAGAGCGGGGAGATACCCCTACGAGCAGTTCTTC
>TRBD2|.|TRBJ2-7|16|TRBV20-1
CSARVASGRVSYEQYF
TGCAGTGCTAGAGTCGCTAGCGGGAGAGTCTCCTACGAGCAGTACTTC
>.|.|TRBJ2-7|14|TRBV20-1
CSATPTDLRREQYF
TGCAGTGCCACCCCTACGGACTTACGGCGCGAGCAGTACTTC
>.|few|TRBJ2-7|14|TRBV7-9
CASSVRDTTYEQYF
TGTGCCAGCAGCGTCAGAGACACAACCTACGAGCAGTACTTC
>TRBD2|few|TRBJ2-7|14|TRBV19
CASTTLAGGREQYF
TGTGCCAGTACCACACTAGCGGGAGGTCGCGAGCAGTACTTC
>TRBD2|.|TRBJ2-3|16|TRBV6-4
CASSELADTSTDTQYF
TGTGCCAGCAGTGAACTAGCGGATACTAGCACAGATACGCAGTATTTT
>TRBD1|once|TRBJ1-1|15|TRBV5-1
CASSAKTGVNTEAFF
TGTGCCAGCAGCGCGAAAACAGGGGTGAACACTGAAGCTTTCTTT
>.|.|TRBJ1-1|12|TRBV20-1
CSARGGYTEAFF
TGCAGTGCTAGGGGGGGTTACACTGAAGCTTTCTTT
>.|.|TRBJ2-1|15|TRBV24-1
CATSPERPEGNEQFF
TGTGCCACCTCTCCCGAACGGCCCGAGGGGAATGAGCAGTTCTTC
>TRBD1|few|TRBJ2-5|13|TRBV20-1
CSARTGGTETQYF
TGCAGTGCTAGGACAGGGGGTACGGAGACCCAGTACTTC
>.|.|TRBJ2-1|14|TRBV2
CASTRDMTYNEQFF
TGTGCCAGCACCCGGGACATGACATACAATGAGCAGTTCTTC
>.|.|TRBJ2-5|15|TRBV25-1
CASSLVAGFKETQYF
TGTGCCAGCAGCTTAGTTGCAGGGTTCAAAGAGACCCAGTACTTC